Reported below is one TCR beta chain. The data originate from a study of somatic mutations in cytotoxic T cells in rheumatoid arthritis. Sequenced by immunoSEQ multiplex PCR; TCRdb stores in-frame clones only, minus some. The sample holds 14,000 or so clones; over 70% are singletons and the top ten take more than 15%. This receptor was taken from an adult with rheumatoid arthritis. Sequenced input: CD8+ T cells sorted from blood.

CDR3 nucleotide sequence: TGTGCCAGTAAAAAGGTCTCTGGAAACACCATATATTTT. Translation: CASKKVSGNTIYF. The chain has TRBV19 and TRBJ1-3; D gene uncertain. CDR3 size: 13 residues. The V gene lost 7 bases and the J gene lost 0 bases, with 7 bases spanning the gap. Looked up from germline, CDR1 is LNHDA and CDR2 is SQIVND (reference sequence).